This T cell receptor beta chain was found in a study of cytomegalovirus exposure and HLA in healthy donors (dated by TCRdb to 2016 to 2017). Concerning the study at large: In an earlier analysis of under 750 of the donors, roughly 300 Gb of sequence data and 95 million to 130 million unique TCR beta sequences from 150 million to 200 million T cells were reported. An early release that covered roughly 600 HLA-typed donors contained approximately 300 gigabases of sequencing data and tens of millions of unique TCR sequences. The genetic ancestry cluster associated with self-reported Caucasian donors included 65% to 90% of the roughly 400 genotyped donors. The study aimed to test whether cataloging public T cell receptors could reveal signatures of past pathogen exposure. The study used immunosequencing to profile the T cell repertoires of 666 subjects and linked those repertoires to cytomegalovirus serostatus. A separate validation cohort of about 110 different subjects was used in addition to the roughly 720-subject first cohort. The study combined high-throughput TCR immunosequencing, statistical association of individual TCRs with disease status, and machine learning to predict cytomegalovirus infection status. A later analysis re-examined previously published TCR beta repertoires from several hundred donors and added high-resolution HLA genotyping to investigate patterns of TCR occurrence. In the later analysis, no new phenotypic data were used to find candidate immune exposures; instead, reliance was placed on TCR beta sequences and their occurrence across donors. To decide whether each TCR beta V gene segment behaved as functional or pseudogenic, an earlier analysis of some 600 of the donors relied on high-throughput TCR beta sequencing. Donor age, sex, ethnicity and CMV serostatus were compiled together with the repertoire data. A later genetic analysis took genome-wide SNP genotypes for about 55% of the 666 donors and used that subset as a discovery cohort. Every discovery cohort repertoire had been produced on one sequencing platform. HLA typing included class I and class II loci at four-digit resolution. The number of typed donors differed by locus: roughly 629-640 for A, B, C, DRB1 and DQB1; 522 for DQA1; some 590 for DPA1; and roughly 470 for DPB1. Because of strong linkage in the cohort, roughly 5 DR-DQ haplotypes were treated as single units for association and clustering. Among some 410 genotyped donors of the cohort, an average of approximately 240,000 unique TCR beta nucleotide sequences was sequenced per donor, of which about 18% were non-productive.

V is clipped by 1 base and J by 5 bases, and the sequence between their germline boundaries is 9 bases long. The CDR3 runs 14 amino acids, cysteine and phenylalanine included. Just the 42-base CDR3 DNA is kept, in frame starting at base 1. CDR1 and CDR2 are read off the germline V gene as SGDLS and YYNGEE. Points the paper makes about the study in general: Some IMGT-functional V segments, including TRBV6-2 and TRBV6-3, could not be told apart with the 87-base-pair reads, so those segments were excluded. A later genetic analysis associated a missense DCLRE1C variant with V-gene and J-gene trimming of TCR beta chains, and an independent cohort replicated the association. Strong co-occurrence of HLA alleles, especially DR and DQ, made assigning TCR associations to individual alleles difficult. A later analysis found that most CMV-associated TCR beta chains appeared HLA-restricted, with HLA associations seemingly driven largely by CMV exposure. Correlated functional status among segregating V segments might be attributable to linkage disequilibrium, but an unknown experimental factor could not be ruled out. The authors suggested that the approach could potentially be generalized to other disease states and immunological phenotypes. Cytomegalovirus status was reported to be diagnosed by the classifier with high specificity and sensitivity in both the original and validation cohorts. A later analysis associated about 17,000 TCR beta sequences with specific HLA alleles at a false discovery rate of 0.05. A further reported finding was that TCR beta sequences accurately predicted the HLA-A and HLA-B alleles for most subjects in the first cohort. Roughly uniform sequencing depth across donors was assumed in presence/absence analyses, although this assumption may not hold. According to a later analysis, parvovirus B19, influenza, CMV and Epstein-Barr virus appeared linked to several top co-occurrence clusters. Three of the identified cytomegalovirus-associated TCR beta chains were confirmed in vitro to be specific for cytomegalovirus antigens. Because counts were too low, 15 or so rarely observed V segments, including chromosome 9 orphons, were excluded from the earlier analysis of 500 to 700 of the donors. In a later analysis, TCR association rates were found to vary across HLA loci, with the most associated TCRs seen for DRB1 alleles and the fewest for HLA-C alleles. A total of around 150 TCR beta chains were listed by the study as associated with cytomegalovirus. A group of highly shared sequence variants was considered likely to be a technical artifact of the sequencing pipeline. Across donors, most TCR sequences were observed very rarely, whereas some public TCRs were present in many individuals. Only TCR beta chains were sequenced in this cohort, and the absence of alpha or paired-chain data limited detectable features. A later analysis found that HLA-associated TCR beta chains were more clonally expanded and had lower generation probabilities than equally common non-associated chains. According to a later genetic analysis, donors in an Asian-associated ancestry cluster had fewer N-insertions in productive TCRs than the approximately 650-donor mean. HLA typing was unavailable for some donors at each locus, so association tests used only the typed subset. In an earlier analysis of fewer than 750 of the donors, most TCR beta V segments were observed in productive rearrangements about 87% or about 30% of the time, broadly matching IMGT annotations. CMV serostatus was the only immune exposure information available for the cohort.

Libraries were prepared through the immunoSEQ multiplex PCR assay. The multiplex PCR relied on a mix of 60 forward primers for TCR Vbeta segments and 13 reverse primers for TCR Jbeta segments. A multiplex PCR assay on genomic DNA amplified the CDR3 region of rearranged TCR beta genes. The Illumina HiSeq System was used to sequence the amplified TCR beta libraries as 87-base-pair reads. The study's own analysis went as follows. A later analysis counted about 76 million unique TCR beta chains across the 666 repertoires, and around 12 million of these chains were shared by at least two donors. A nearest-neighbor algorithm error-corrected the raw reads and collapsed the reads into unique sequences, merging closely related sequences to remove PCR and sequencing errors. To assign V, D and J gene segments, CDR3 sequences were aligned to IMGT reference sequences. For a sequence to be retained, a match of at least six nucleotides was required to both a V gene segment and a J gene segment. A rearrangement was called productive if the CDR3 had no stop codons and remained in frame with V and J, and every other rearrangement was called non-productive. Following IMGT convention, CDR3 was defined as the stretch from the second conserved V-encoded cysteine to the conserved J-encoded phenylalanine. Sequences without an unambiguous match to a single V gene segment were excluded from the earlier analysis of about 600 of the donors. An earlier analysis of about 590 of the donors classified V segments as functional when productive rearrangements were above 56.7% and as segregating when the standard deviation between donors was above 5%. A statistical classification framework was built for diagnosing cytomegalovirus status from the catalog of TCR beta chain sequences. V and J gene assignment, in a later analysis, came from comparing TCR nucleotide sequences with IMGT/GENE-DB human TR gene sequences. In a later analysis, CDR3 sequences and most-parsimonious VDJ recombination scenarios were assigned using the TCRdist pipeline. In a later analysis, each TCR beta chain was defined by its CDR3 amino acid sequence together with its V-gene family, and reads lacking a unique V-gene family were excluded. In a later analysis, some 600 highly shared, low-generation-probability nucleotide sequences were removed to address suspected cross-contamination and a sequencing artifact. In a later analysis, a clonal expansion index for each public chain was calculated from normalized within-repertoire ranks of inferred template counts. In a later analysis, generation probabilities were computed with a VDJ recombination model fitted to out-of-frame rearrangements, and the resulting probabilities were checked against IGoR. In a later analysis, hypergeometric tests were used to score TCR-TCR, TCR-HLA and TCR-CMV co-occurrence, with a repertoire-size bias correction applied to TCR pairs. To estimate false discovery rates, a later analysis permuted the HLA or CMV assignments 20 times. In a later analysis, co-occurring TCRs were grouped using DBSCAN, and TCRdist sequence similarity was added for clustering within HLA-allele-positive subsets. Repertoires with fewer than 30,000 or more than 120,000 public chains were left out of co-occurrence clustering, as were five repertoires with anomalous nucleotide sharing. This is the immuneACCESS table as TCRdb keeps it, with only in-frame sequences that have V and J called. A part of the clones is gone; compared with another copy, unresolved V genes explain less than half, and the rest is unexplained. From that table come the V and J calls and clone size; the DNA was used to work out D and trimming. The sample table records tens of thousands of clones; 65% to 85% of these occur just once. Jointly, the top ten make up roughly 22% of the sample.

The cohort comprised 710 or so healthy bone marrow donors. All cohort members were sampled while nominally healthy, although unrecorded immune exposures were likely present. The donor tested CMV seropositive, placing the donor among the 310 or so seropositive members of the cohort. Each donor provided a peripheral blood sample, and peripheral blood mononuclear cells were used for TCR beta sequencing. Genomic DNA was extracted from the blood cell samples with the Qiagen DNeasy Blood Extraction Kit. As to this clone: It has no known antigen specificity. The record has no base qualities; no much larger clone is one base away.

This sequence was found in a woman aged 35 to 49 in good health and CMV-seropositive. Sequencing was carried out using PBMCs. The rearrangement combines TRBV9 with TRBJ2-2, with TRBD1 as a weak D call on 6 bases. The CDR3 protein is CASSVTRGTGELFF. At the DNA level, the sequence is TGTGCCAGCAGCGTAACCAGGGGAACCGGGGAGCTGTTTTTT.